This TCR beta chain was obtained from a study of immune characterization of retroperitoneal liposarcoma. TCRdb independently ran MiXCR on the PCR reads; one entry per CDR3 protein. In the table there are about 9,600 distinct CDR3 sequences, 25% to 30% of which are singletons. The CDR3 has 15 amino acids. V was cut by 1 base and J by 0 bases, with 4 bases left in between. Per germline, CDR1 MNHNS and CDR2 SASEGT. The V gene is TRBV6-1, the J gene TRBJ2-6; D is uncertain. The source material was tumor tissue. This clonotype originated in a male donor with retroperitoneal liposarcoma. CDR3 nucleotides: TGTGCCAGCAGTGAAGGGGGCTCTGGGGCCAACGTCCTGACTTTC. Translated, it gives CASSEGGSGANVLTF.